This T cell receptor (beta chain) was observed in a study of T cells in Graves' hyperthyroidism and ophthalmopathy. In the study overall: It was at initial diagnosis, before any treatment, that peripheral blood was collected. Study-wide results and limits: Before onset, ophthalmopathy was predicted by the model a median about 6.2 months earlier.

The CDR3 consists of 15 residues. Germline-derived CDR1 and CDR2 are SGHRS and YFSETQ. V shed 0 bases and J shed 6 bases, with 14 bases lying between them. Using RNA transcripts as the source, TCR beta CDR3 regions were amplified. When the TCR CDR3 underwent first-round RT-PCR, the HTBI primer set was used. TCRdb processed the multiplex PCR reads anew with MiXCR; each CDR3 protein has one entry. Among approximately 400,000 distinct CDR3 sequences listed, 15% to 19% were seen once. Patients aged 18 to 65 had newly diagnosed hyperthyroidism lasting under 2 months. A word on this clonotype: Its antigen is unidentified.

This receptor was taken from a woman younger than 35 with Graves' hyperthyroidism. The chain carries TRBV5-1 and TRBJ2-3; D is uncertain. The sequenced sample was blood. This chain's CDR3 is CASSLGAPPWDTQYF. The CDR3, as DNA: TGCGCCAGCAGCTTGGGGGCGCCTCCTTGGGATACGCAGTATTTT.